This T cell receptor (beta chain) was recorded in a study of CD8 T cells in ankylosing spondylitis. The study's findings and limits: Seemingly distinctive of ankylosing spondylitis blood was a TCR beta motif formed by eight highly homologous variants.

Points on this clonotype: Its antigen is not known. A much larger clonotype is one base distant, so this may be a read error.

CDR3 length: 12 residues. The ends were cut back, 3 bases at V and 13 bases at J, with 15 bases in the middle. Germline lookup yields CDR1 DFQATT and CDR2 SNEGSKA (reference sequence). Quantitative barcoded 5'-RACE was used to prepare TCR beta libraries. TCRdb re-derived calls from the 5' RACE reads in MiXCR, one entry per CDR3 protein. The repertoire holds about 510,000 distinct CDR3 sequences, with approximately 5% as singletons. This receptor was obtained from a male donor with ankylosing spondylitis. The V call is TRBV20-1, the J call TRBJ1-4; D remains ambiguous. The sequenced sample consisted of blood, either unsorted or a sorted T cell fraction (not recorded which). DNA for the CDR3: TGCAGTGCTAGGCAACTTCCGGACTTACTGTTTTTT. Translation gives CSARQLPDLLFF.